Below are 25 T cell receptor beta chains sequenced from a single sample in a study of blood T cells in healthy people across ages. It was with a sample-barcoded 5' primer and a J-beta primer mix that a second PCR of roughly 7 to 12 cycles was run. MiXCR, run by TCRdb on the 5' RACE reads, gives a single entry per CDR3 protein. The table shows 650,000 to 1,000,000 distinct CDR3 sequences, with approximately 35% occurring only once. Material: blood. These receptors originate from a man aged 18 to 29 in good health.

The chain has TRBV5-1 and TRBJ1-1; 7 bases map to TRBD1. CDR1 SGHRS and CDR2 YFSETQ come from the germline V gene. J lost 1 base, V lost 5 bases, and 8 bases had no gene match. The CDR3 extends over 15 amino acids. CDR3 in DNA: TGCGCCAGCAGGATAAGACAGGGACCGAACACTGAAGCTTTCTTT. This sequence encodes CASRIRQGPNTEAFF.

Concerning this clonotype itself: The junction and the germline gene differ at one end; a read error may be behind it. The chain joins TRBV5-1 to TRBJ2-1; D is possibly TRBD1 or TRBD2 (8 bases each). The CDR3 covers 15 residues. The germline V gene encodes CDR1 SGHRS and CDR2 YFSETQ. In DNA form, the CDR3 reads TGTGCCAGCAGCTGGGGACAGGCGGGAGGATACGAGCAGTTCTTC. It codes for CASSWGQAGGYEQFF.

Written as DNA, the CDR3 is TGTGCCAGCACCTACCCTGGCAGCTACAATGAGCAGTTCTTC. This translates into CASTYPGSYNEQFF. This sequence joins TRBV28 and TRBJ2-1; the D is unclear. CDR3 length: 14 amino acids. V was clipped by 7 bases and J by 3 bases, with 13 bases between them. The V gene's germline CDR1 is MDHEN and CDR2 SYDVKM. Full variable domain (remainder filled in from reference TRBV28 and TRBJ2-1): DVKVTQSSRYLVKRTGEKVFLECVQDMDHENMFWYRQDPGLGLRLIYFSYDVKMKEKGDIPEGYSVSREKKERFSLILESASTNQTSMYLCASTYPGSYNEQFFGPGTRLTVL.

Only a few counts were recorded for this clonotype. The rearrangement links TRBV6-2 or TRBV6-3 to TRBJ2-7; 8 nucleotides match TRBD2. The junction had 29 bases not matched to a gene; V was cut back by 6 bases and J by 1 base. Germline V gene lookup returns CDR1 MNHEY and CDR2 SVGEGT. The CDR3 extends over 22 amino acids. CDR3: CASSRQGGLVVRVNPTSYEQYF. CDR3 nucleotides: TGTGCCAGCAGCCGTCAAGGGGGACTAGTAGTGCGAGTAAACCCGACGTCCTACGAGCAGTACTTC.

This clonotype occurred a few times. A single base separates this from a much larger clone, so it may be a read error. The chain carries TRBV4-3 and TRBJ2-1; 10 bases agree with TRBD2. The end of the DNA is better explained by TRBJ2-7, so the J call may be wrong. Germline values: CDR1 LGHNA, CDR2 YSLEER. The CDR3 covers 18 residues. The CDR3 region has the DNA TGCGCCAGCAGCCAAGATCGGAGCGGGGGGGTTTCCTACAATGAGCAGTACTTC. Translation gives CASSQDRSGGVSYNEQYF.

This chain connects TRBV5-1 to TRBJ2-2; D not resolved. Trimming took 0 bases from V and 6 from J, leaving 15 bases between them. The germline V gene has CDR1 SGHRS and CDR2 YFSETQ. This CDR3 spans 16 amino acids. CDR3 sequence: CASSLAVGPGPGELFF. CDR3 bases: TGCGCCAGCAGCTTGGCCGTTGGGCCTGGCCCCGGGGAGCTGTTTTTT.

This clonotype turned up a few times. The CDR3 loop reads CASSYSWGSGETQYF. As DNA, the CDR3 is TGTGCCAGCAGTTACTCTTGGGGGAGTGGAGAGACCCAGTACTTC. The chain joins TRBV6-6 to TRBJ2-7; possibly TRBD1 or TRBD2 for D (5 bases each). The end of the DNA is better explained by TRBJ2-5, so the J call may be wrong. The CDR3 extends over 15 amino acids. Per the germline V gene, CDR1 is MNHNY and CDR2 is SVGAGI (reference sequence).

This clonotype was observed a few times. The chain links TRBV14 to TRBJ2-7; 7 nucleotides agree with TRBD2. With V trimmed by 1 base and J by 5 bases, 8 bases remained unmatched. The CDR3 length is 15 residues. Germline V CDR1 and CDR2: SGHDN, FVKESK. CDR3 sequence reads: CASSQGPGGLNEQYF. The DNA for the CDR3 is TGTGCCAGCAGCCAAGGCCCGGGAGGTTTGAACGAGCAGTACTTC.

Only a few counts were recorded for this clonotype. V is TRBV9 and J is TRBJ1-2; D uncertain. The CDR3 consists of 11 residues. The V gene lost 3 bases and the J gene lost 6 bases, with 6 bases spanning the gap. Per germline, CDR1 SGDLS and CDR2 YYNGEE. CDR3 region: CASSAADGYTF. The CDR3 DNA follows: TGTGCCAGCAGCGCGGCGGATGGCTACACCTTC.

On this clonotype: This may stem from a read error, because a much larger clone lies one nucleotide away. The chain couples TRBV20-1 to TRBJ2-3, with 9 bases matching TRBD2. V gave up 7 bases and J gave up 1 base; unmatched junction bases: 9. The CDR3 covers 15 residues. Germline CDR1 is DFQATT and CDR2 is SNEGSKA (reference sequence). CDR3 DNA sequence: TGCAGTGTCGGTAGCGGGAGTCTCGGCACAGATACGCAGTATTTT. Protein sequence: CSVGSGSLGTDTQYF.

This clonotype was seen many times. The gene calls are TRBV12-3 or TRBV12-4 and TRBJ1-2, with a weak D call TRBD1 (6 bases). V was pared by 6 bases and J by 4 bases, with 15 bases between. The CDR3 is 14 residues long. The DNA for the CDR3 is TGTGCCAGCAGCCTTAGGGGGTACACCTATGGCTACACCTTC. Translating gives CASSLRGYTYGYTF.

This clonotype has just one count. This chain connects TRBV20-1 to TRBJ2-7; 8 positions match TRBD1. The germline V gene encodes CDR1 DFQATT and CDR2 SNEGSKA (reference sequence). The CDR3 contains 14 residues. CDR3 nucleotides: TGCGGCGCAATCATCCGACAGGCCCCAGGGGGCCAGTACTTC. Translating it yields CGAIIRQAPGGQYF.

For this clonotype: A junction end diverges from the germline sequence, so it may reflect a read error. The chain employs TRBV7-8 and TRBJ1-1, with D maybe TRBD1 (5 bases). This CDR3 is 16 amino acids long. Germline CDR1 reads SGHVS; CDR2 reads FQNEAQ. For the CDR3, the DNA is TGTGCCAGCAGCATAGCCGGGACGGGAAAGGGGACTGAAGTTTTCTTT. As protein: CASSIAGTGKGTEVFF.

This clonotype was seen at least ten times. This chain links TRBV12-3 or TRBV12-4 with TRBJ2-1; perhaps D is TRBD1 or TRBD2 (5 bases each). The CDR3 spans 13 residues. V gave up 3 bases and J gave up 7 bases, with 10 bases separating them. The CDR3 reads CASSFGTKNEQFF. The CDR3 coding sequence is TGTGCCAGCAGTTTTGGGACGAAAAATGAGCAGTTCTTC.

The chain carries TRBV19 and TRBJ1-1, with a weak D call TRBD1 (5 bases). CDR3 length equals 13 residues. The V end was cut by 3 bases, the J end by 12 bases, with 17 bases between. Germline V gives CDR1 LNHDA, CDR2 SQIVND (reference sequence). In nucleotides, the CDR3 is TGTGCCAGTAGTATCGCCAGGGTAGACGCAACTTTCTTT. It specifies CASSIARVDATFF.

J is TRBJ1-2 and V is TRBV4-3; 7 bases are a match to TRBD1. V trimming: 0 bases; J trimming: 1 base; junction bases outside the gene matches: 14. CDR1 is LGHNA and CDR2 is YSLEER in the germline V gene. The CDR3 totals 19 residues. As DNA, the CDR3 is TGCGCCAGCAGCCAAGATCCACCCGGGACAGCTCTACGTAACTATGGCTACACCTTC. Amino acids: CASSQDPPGTALRNYGYTF.

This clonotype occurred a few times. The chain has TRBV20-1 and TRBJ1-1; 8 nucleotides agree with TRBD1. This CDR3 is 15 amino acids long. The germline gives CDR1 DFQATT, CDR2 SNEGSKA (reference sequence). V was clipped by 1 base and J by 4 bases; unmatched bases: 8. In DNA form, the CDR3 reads TGCAGTGCTAGAGCATCAGGGGGCGGTCTCACTGAAGCTTTCTTT. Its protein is CSARASGGGLTEAFF.

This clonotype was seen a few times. The CDR3 nucleotides read TGTGCCAGCAGTTTAGGGGAAGGGAGCACCGGGGAGCTGTTTTTT. Its protein is CASSLGEGSTGELFF. This chain uses TRBV12-3 or TRBV12-4 with TRBJ2-2; weak D call: TRBD2 (5 bases). CDR3 length: 15 residues. Trimming left V 1 base short and J 4 bases short, with 10 bases between.

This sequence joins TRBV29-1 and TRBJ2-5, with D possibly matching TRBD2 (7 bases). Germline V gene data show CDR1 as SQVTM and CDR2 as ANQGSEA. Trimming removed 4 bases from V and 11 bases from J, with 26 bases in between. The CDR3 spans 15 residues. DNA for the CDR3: TGCAGCGTTGCCCATGGACAAGGGGGGGGGAATGAGCAGTACTTC. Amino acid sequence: CSVAHGQGGGNEQYF. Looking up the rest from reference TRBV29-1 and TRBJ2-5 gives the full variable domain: SAVISQKPSRDICQRGTSLTIQCQVDSQVTMMFWYRQQPGQSLTLIATANQGSEATYESGFVIDKFPISRPNLTFSTLTVSNMSPEDSSIYLCSVAHGQGGGNEQYFGPGTRLLVL.

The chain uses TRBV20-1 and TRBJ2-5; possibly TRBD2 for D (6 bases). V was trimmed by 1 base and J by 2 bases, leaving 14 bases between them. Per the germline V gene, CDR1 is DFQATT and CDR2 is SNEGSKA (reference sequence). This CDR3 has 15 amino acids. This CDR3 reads CSARGKRAIQETQYF. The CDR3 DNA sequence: TGCAGTGCTAGAGGCAAGCGGGCGATACAAGAGACCCAGTACTTC.

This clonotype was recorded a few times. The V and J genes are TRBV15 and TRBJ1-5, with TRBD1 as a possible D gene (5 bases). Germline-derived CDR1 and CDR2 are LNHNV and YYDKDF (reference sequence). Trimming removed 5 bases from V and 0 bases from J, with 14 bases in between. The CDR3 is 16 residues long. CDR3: CATSVTGLLSNQPQHF. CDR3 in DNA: TGTGCCACCAGCGTCACAGGTCTTCTTAGCAATCAGCCCCAGCATTTT. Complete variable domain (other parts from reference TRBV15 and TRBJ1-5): DAMVIQNPRYQVTQFGKPVTLSCSQTLNHNVMYWYQQKSSQAPKLLFHYYDKDFNNEADTPDNFQSRRPNTSFCFLDIRSPGLGDTAMYLCATSVTGLLSNQPQHFGDGTRLSIL.

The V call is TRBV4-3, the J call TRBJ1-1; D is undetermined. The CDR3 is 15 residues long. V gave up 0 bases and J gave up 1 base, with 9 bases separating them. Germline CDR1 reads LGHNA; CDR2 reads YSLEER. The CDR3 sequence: CASSQEPTGNTEAFF. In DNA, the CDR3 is TGCGCCAGCAGCCAAGAACCGACGGGGAACACTGAAGCTTTCTTT.

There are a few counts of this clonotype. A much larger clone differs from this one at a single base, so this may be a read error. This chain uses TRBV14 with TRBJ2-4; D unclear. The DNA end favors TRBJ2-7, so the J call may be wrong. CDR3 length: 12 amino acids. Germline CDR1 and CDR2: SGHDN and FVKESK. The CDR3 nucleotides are TGTGCCAGCAGCCAAGTGGCCTGCGAGCAGTACTTC. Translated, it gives CASSQVACEQYF.

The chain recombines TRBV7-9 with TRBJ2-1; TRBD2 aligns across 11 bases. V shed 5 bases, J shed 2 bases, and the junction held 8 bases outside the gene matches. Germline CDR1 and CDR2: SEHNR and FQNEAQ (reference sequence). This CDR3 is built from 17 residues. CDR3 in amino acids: CASSPSRLAGTYNEQFF. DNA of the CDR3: TGTGCCAGCAGCCCATCTAGACTAGCGGGGACCTACAATGAGCAGTTCTTC.

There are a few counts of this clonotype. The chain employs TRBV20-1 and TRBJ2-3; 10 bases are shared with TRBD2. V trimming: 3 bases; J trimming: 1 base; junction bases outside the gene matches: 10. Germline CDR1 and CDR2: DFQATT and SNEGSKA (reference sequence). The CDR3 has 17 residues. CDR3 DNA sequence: TGCAGTGCTAGTGCCCTTTTAGCGGGAGGAGGCACAGATACGCAGTATTTT. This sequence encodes CSASALLAGGGTDTQYF.